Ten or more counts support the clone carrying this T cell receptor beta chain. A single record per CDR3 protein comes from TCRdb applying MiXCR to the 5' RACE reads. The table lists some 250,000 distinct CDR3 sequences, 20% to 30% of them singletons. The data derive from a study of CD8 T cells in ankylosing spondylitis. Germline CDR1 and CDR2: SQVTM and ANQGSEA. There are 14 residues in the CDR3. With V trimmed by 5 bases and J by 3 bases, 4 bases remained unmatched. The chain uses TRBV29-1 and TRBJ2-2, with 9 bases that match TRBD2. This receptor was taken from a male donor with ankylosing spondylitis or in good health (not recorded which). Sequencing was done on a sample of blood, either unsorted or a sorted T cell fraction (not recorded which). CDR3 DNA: TGCAGCGTTTTGACTAGCGGTCACACCGGGGAGCTGTTTTTT. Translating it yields CSVLTSGHTGELFF.